The 15 T cell receptor beta chains listed next were all sequenced from one sample in a study of blood T cells in healthy people across ages. Together with a sample-barcoded 5' primer, a J-beta primer mix was included in a second PCR lasting roughly 6 to 12 cycles. TCRdb itself ran the 5' RACE reads through MiXCR, one entry per CDR3 protein. This sample has about 800,000 distinct CDR3 sequences, with 20% to 25% found just once. The sample also formed part of further work on T cells of mothers and their children.

Sequencing input: blood. These receptors all come from a boy between 10 and 17 years old in good health.

The rearrangement uses TRBV14 and TRBJ2-2; D is uncertain. Looked up from germline, CDR1 is SGHDN and CDR2 is FVKESK. V lost 0 bases and J lost 7, with 6 bases in between. This CDR3 is built from 13 residues. The CDR3 here is CASSQDVVGELFF. Here the CDR3 DNA reads TGTGCCAGCAGCCAAGATGTGGTCGGGGAGCTGTTTTTT.

This clonotype has more than one count but fewer than ten. The chain combines TRBV15 with TRBJ2-3, with TRBD2 matching over 8 bases. V lost 1 base to trimming and J lost 5 bases; unmatched junction nucleotides: 2. Germline CDR1 reads LNHNV; CDR2 reads YYDKDF (reference sequence). This CDR3 has 14 amino acids. The DNA of the CDR3 is TGTGCCACCAGCAGAGTCGCGGGAGGAGATACGCAGTATTTT. Protein sequence: CATSRVAGGDTQYF.

V is TRBV6-2 or TRBV6-3 and J is TRBJ2-5, with 9 bases aligning to TRBD1. Losses at the gene ends were 2 bases for V and 4 bases for J; bases not matched to a gene: 5. This CDR3 is 15 amino acids long. Germline lookup yields CDR1 MNHEY and CDR2 SVGEGT. In DNA form, the CDR3 reads TGTGCCAGCAGTTACGTACAGGGGGCAGGAGAGACCCAGTACTTC. It yields the protein CASSYVQGAGETQYF.

Concerning this clonotype: An end of the junction does not agree with germline; a read error may underlie this. The chain employs TRBV11-2 and TRBJ2-2; D remains ambiguous. The CDR3 length is 14 residues. The germline V gene encodes CDR1 SGHAT and CDR2 FQNNGV. The CDR3 DNA reads TGTGCCAGCAGCTTCCAGCCGAACACCAGGGAGCTGTTTTTT. Translation: CASSFQPNTRELFF.

Many counts were recorded for this clonotype. The chain recombines TRBV20-1 with TRBJ1-5, with D uncertain. V lost 3 bases and J 1 base, leaving 7 bases between the germline ends. Per germline, CDR1 DFQATT and CDR2 SNEGSKA (reference sequence). CDR3 length equals 13 residues. CDR3 sequence reads: CSARQDSNQPQHF. The CDR3 DNA reads TGCAGTGCTAGGCAGGACAGCAATCAGCCCCAGCATTTT.

This clonotype has more than one count but fewer than ten. The chain joins TRBV4-3 to TRBJ1-2; possible D gene TRBD1, 6 bases. CDR1 is LGHNA, CDR2 YSLEER, per germline. The CDR3 runs to 17 residues. V gave up 0 bases and J gave up 4 bases, with 18 bases separating them. CDR3 amino acids: CASSQDLPQGGGYGYTF. The CDR3 DNA reads as TGCGCCAGCAGCCAAGATCTCCCCCAGGGAGGGGGCTATGGCTACACCTTC.

This clonotype turned up a few times. One junction end disagrees with the germline gene, perhaps due to a read error. J is TRBJ1-1 and V is TRBV20-1; possible D gene TRBD1, 6 bases. Per germline, CDR1 DFQATT and CDR2 SNEGSKA (reference sequence). CDR3 length: 13 amino acids. Here the CDR3 reads CSTSIQGYAPAFF. The CDR3 DNA sequence: TGCAGTACTAGCATACAGGGTTACGCTCCGGCTTTCTTT.

This clonotype has just a few counts. The chain is built from TRBV4-2 and TRBJ1-1; TRBD1 might be the D (5 bases). V lost 4 bases to trimming and J lost 4 bases, with 10 bases between them. Germline values: CDR1 LGHNA, CDR2 YNFKEQ. CDR3 length equals 13 residues. The CDR3 sequence: CASSPGAGTEAFF. The CDR3 DNA reads TGTGCCAGCAGCCCCGGGGCGGGCACTGAAGCTTTCTTT.

The J gene is TRBJ1-6, the V gene TRBV6-5; 11 bases are a match to TRBD1. The CDR3 consists of 15 residues. Germline CDR1 reads MNHEY; CDR2 reads SVGAGI. V was clipped by 6 bases and J by 8 bases; unmatched bases: 6. The CDR3 nucleotides are TGTGCCAGCAGCCGACAGGGACAGGGGGATTCACCCCTCCACTTT. As protein: CASSRQGQGDSPLHF.

The table lists this clonotype with a few counts. CDR3 in amino acids: CSARSAGGTSTDTQYF. The CDR3 DNA reads as TGCAGTGCTAGATCGGCGGGAGGGACTAGCACAGATACGCAGTATTTT. J is TRBJ2-3 and V is TRBV20-1; 9 bases line up with TRBD2. The CDR3 is made up of 16 amino acids. Germline CDR1 and CDR2: DFQATT and SNEGSKA (reference sequence). Unmatched junction bases numbered 6, after V lost 2 bases and J lost 0 bases.

This sequence joins TRBV5-1 and TRBJ2-7, with D maybe TRBD1 (6 bases). The germline CDR1 and CDR2 sequences are SGHRS and YFSETQ. The CDR3 contains 13 residues. Trimming stripped 4 bases from V and 7 bases from J, with 15 bases between. CDR3 sequence (DNA): TGCGCCAGCAGCGCGGACAGCTACTTAGAGCAGTACTTC. Protein product: CASSADSYLEQYF.

This clonotype was detected only a few times. The CDR3 sequence: CASSEGRGRSERAFF. For the CDR3, the DNA is TGTGCCAGCAGTGAGGGCAGGGGGCGATCGGAGCGAGCTTTCTTT. The rearrangement links TRBV2 to TRBJ1-1; 8 bases fit TRBD1. From germline, CDR1 is SNHLY and CDR2 FYNNEI. With V trimmed by 3 bases and J by 10 bases, 13 bases remained unmatched. CDR3 length: 15 residues.

The sample holds a few counts of this clonotype. The rearrangement links TRBV12-3 or TRBV12-4 to TRBJ1-2; tentative D call: TRBD1 (5 bases). Trimming left V 6 bases short and J 2 bases short, with 16 bases between. CDR3 size: 15 residues. CDR3 sequence: CASRRSRDGNYGYTF. CDR3 DNA: TGTGCCAGCAGAAGAAGCCGGGACGGAAACTATGGCTACACCTTC.

This chain uses TRBV23-1 with TRBJ2-7; weak D call: TRBD1 (6 bases). TRBV23-1 belongs to the ORF category, with a function that is uncertain. The V gene lost 6 bases and the J gene lost 2 bases, with 14 bases spanning the gap. This CDR3 has 14 residues. The CDR3 DNA follows: TGCGCCAGCAGCTGGACAGCGAGACCCTACGAGCAGTACTTC. Translating it yields CASSWTARPYEQYF.

This clonotype was detected only a few times. The chain uses TRBV5-1 and TRBJ1-1, with D maybe TRBD1 (6 bases). Deletions cut 0 bases from V and 1 base from J, with 10 bases between. Germline assignment: CDR1 SGHRS and CDR2 YFSETQ. The CDR3 is made up of 15 amino acids. This CDR3 is CASSLGGQGNTEAFF. The CDR3 nucleotides read TGCGCCAGCAGCTTGGGGGGGCAGGGGAACACTGAAGCTTTCTTT.